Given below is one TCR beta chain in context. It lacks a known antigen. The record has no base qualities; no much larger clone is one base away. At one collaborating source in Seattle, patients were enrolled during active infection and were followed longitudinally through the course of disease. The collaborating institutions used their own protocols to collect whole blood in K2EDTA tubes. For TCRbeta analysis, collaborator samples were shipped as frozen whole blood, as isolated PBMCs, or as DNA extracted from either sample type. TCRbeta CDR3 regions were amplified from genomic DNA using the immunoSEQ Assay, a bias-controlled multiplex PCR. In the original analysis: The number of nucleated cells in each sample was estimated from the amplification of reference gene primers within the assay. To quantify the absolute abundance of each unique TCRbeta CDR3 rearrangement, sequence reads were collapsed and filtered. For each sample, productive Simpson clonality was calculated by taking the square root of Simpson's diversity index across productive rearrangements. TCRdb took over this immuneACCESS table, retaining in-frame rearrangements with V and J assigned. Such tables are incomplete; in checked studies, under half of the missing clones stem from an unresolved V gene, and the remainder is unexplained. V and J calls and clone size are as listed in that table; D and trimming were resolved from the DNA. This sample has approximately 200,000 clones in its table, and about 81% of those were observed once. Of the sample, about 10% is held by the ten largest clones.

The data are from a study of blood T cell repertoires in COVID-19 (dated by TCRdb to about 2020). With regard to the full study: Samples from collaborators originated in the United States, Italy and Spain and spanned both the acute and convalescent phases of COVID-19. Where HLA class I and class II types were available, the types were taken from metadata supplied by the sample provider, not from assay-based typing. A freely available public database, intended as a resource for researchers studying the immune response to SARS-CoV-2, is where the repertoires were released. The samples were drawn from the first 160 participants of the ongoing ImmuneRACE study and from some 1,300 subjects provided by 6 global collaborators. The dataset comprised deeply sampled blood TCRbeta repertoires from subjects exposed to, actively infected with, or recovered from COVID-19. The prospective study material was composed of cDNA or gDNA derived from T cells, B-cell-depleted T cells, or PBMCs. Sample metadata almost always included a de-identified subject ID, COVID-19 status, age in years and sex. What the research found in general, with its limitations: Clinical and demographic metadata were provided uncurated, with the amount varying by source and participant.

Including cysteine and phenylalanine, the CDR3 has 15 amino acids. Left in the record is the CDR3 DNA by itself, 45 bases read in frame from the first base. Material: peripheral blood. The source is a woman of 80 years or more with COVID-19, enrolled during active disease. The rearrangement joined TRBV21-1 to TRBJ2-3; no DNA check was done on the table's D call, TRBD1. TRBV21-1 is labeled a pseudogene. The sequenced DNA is TGTGCCAGCAGCAAAGCGGCATTAAGCACAGATACGCAGTATTTT. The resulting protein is CASSKAALSTDTQYF.